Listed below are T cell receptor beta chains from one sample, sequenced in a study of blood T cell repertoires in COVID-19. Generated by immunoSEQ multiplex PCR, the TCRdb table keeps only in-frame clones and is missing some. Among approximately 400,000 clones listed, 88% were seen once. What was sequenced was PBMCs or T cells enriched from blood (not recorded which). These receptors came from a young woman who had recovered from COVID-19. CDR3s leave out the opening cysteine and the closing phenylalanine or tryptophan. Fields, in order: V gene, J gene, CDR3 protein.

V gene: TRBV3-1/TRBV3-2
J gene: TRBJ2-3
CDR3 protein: ASNLRGVDTQY

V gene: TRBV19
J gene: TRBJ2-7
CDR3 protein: ASTPGQAPSYEQY

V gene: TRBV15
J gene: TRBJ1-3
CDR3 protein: ATSQGGSGNTIY

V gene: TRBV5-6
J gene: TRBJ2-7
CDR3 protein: ASSFLTRLNTYEQY

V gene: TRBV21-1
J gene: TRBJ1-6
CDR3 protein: ASSNPGQGNSPLH

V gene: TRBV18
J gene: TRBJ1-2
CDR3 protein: ASSPYPGTDTYGYT

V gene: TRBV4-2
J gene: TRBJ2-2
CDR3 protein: ASSQSGTLFTGELF

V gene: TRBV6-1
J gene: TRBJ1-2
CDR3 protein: ASSEDSAFKGYT

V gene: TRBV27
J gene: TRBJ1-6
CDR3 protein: ASRGTGFYNSPLH

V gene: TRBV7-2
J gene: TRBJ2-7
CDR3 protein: ASSLEEGGPYEQY

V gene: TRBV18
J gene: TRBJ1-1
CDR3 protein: ASSPRRLRLYNTEAF

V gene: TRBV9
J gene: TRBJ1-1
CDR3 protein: ASSESGKRGEYTEAF

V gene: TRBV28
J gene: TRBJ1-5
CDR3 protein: ASSFRTYSYNQPQH

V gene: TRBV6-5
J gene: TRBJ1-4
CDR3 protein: ASSSTATNEKLF

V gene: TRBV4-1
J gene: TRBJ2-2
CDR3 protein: ASSHSRRSGETGELF

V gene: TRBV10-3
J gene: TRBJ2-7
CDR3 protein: AIRPTGGTYEQY

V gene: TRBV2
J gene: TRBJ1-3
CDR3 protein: ASSRQQRNTIY

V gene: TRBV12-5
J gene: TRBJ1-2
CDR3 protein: ASGPLGISNYGYT

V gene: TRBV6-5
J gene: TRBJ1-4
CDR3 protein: ASSLIATNEKLF

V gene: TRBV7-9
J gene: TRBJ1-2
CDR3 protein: ASSFGGGAHGYT

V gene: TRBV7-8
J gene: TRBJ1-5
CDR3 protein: ASSLIRGGRNQPQH

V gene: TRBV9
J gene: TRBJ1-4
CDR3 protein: ASNPGGFSEKLF

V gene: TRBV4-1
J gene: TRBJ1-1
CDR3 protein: ASSQGGQKAF

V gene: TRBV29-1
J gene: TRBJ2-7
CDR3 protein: SVGGTGGYEQY

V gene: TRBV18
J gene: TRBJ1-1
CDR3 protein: ASSPTGQVEAF

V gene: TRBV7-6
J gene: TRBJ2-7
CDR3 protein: ASSLGESPYEQY

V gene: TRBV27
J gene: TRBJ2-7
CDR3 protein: ASTPVPKTGETYEQY

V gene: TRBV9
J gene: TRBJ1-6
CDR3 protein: ASSVGTTGVYNSPLH

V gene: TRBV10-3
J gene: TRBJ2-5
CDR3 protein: AIASLIAGGPLETQY

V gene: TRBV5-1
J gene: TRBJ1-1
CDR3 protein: ASSLAGQGVTEAF

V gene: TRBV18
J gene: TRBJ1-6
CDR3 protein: ASSPQGASSLH

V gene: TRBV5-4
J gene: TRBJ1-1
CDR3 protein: ASSLFRDRGRDTEAF

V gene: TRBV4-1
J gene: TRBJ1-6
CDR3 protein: ASSRAFYNSPLH

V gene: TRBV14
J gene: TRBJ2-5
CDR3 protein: ASSQGRGETQY

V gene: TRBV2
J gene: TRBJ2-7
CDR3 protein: ASNDRGTYEQY

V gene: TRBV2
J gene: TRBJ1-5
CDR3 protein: ASSPGTGNQPQH

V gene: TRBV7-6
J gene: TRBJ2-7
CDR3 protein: ASSSRVPSSYEQY

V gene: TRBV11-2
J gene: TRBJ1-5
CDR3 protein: ASSLGDSYNQPQH

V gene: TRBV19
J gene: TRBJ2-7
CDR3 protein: ASSIDIKSGTGGLTRSYEQY

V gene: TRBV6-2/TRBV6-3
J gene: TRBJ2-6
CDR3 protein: ASSYSGGKKAGANVLT